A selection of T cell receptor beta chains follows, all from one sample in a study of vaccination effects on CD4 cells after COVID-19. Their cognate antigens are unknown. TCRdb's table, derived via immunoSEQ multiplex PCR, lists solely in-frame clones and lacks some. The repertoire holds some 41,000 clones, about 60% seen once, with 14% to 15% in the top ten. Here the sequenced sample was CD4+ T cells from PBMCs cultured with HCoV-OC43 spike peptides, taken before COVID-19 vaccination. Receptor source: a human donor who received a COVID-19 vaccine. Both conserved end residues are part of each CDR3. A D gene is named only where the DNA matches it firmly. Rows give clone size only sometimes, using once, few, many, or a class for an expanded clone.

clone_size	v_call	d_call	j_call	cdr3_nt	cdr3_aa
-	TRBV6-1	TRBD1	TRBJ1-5	TGTGCCAGCAGTGGGGGCGGGACAGGGAGCAATCAGCCCCAGCATTTT	CASSGGGTGSNQPQHF
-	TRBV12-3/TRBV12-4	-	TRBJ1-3	TGTGCCAGCTTAAGGGGTTCTGGAAACACCATATATTTT	CASLRGSGNTIYF
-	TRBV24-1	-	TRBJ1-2	TGTGCCACCAGTGATACCAGGGATAATGGCTACACCTTC	CATSDTRDNGYTF
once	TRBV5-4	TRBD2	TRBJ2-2	TGTGCCAGCAGCTCGGGACTAGCGGGGAACACCGGGGAGCTGTTTTTT	CASSSGLAGNTGELFF
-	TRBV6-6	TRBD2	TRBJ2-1	TGTGCCAGCGGAAGGGGACTAGCGGGGGGATCCGAGCAGTTCTTC	CASGRGLAGGSEQFF
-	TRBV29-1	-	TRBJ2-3	TGCAGCGTTGATGAGGGGTACGTCGATACGCAGTATTTT	CSVDEGYVDTQYF
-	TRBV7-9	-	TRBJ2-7	TGTGCCAGCAGCTCCACAGGGGTCGGGGGGGGTTACGAGCAGTACTTC	CASSSTGVGGGYEQYF
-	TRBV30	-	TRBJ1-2	TGTGCCTGGAGCCCTGTGGGCTACACCTTC	CAWSPVGYTF
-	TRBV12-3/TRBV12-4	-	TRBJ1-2	TGTGCATCTCAGGGTGGCTATTACTATGGCTACACCTTC	CASQGGYYYGYTF
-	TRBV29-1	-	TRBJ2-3	TGCAGCGTCGATGGGGGGGCGTTTAGAGATACGCAGTATTTT	CSVDGGAFRDTQYF
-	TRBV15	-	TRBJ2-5	TGTGCCACCAGCAGAGTGGCAGAGACCCAGTACTTC	CATSRVAETQYF
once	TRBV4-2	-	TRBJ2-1	TGTGCCAGCAGCCAAGATACGGGAAACCGAGAGCAGTTCTTC	CASSQDTGNREQFF
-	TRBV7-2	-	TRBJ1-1	TGTGCCAGCAGCAGACAAAGGGACCTTGAAGCTTTCTTT	CASSRQRDLEAFF
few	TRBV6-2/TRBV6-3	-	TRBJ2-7	TGTGCCAGCAGTTACTTCGACGAGCAGTACTTC	CASSYFDEQYF
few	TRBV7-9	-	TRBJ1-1	TGTGCCAGCAGCTGGGACGACACTGAAGCTTTCTTT	CASSWDDTEAFF
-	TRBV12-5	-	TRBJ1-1	TGTGCTAGTGGTCGAATTACGAACACTGAAGCTTTCTTT	CASGRITNTEAFF
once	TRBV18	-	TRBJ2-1	TGTGCCAGCTCACCACCCCGGGACAAGTACAATGAGCAGTTCTTC	CASSPPRDKYNEQFF
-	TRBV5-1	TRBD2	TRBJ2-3	TGCGCCAGCAGCCTAAACCTAGCGGCGGAGACAGATACGCAGTATTTT	CASSLNLAAETDTQYF
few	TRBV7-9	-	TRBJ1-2	TGTGCCAGCGGTTCGACGGGGGACTATGGCTACACCTTC	CASGSTGDYGYTF
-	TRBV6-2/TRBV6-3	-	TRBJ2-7	-	CASSTSGEGTYYEQYF
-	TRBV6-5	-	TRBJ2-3	TGTGCCAGCACTTCCTCGGGGGTCGGGGATACGCAGTATTTT	CASTSSGVGDTQYF
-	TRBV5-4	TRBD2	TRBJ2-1	TGTGCCAGCAGCGCCCGGGACGCGGGAGGCAGTGAGCAGTTCTTC	CASSARDAGGSEQFF
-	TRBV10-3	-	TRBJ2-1	TGTGCCATCAGTGGGGGGGACAGCTCTTTCAATGAGCAGTTCTTC	CAISGGDSSFNEQFF
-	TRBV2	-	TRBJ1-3	TGTGCCAGCAGTGGTGGTACTGGAAACACCATATATTTT	CASSGGTGNTIYF
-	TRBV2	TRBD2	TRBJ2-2	TGTGCCAGCAGTCTAGCGGGAGGGTCGCACGGGGAGCTGTTTTTT	CASSLAGGSHGELFF
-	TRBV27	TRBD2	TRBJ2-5	TGTGCCAGCAGTTTTGCGGGAGTGGTCGAGACCCAGTACTTC	CASSFAGVVETQYF
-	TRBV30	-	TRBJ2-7	TGTGCCTGGAGTGTCGACAGTTGGCGGGAGCAGTACTTC	CAWSVDSWREQYF
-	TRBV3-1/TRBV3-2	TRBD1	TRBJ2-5	TGTGCCAGCAGCCAGGAACCTTGGACAGGGCGAGGGGAGACCCAGTACTTC	CASSQEPWTGRGETQYF
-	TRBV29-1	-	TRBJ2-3	TGCAGCGTTAATGTCGGGGGAGTGTCAGATACGCAGTATTTT	CSVNVGGVSDTQYF
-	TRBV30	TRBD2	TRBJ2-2	TGTGCCCGTCGATTCCCGGGACTAGCGCCCACCGGGGAGCTGTTTTTT	CARRFPGLAPTGELFF
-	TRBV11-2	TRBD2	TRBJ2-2	TGTGCCAGCAGCTTAGGCCCTAGCGGGAACACCGGGGAGCTGTTTTTT	CASSLGPSGNTGELFF
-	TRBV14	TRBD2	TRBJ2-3	TGTGCCAGCAGCCGAAACAGCGGGAGTCTGACAGATACGCAGTATTTT	CASSRNSGSLTDTQYF
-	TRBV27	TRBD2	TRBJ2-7	TGTGCCAGCAGTTTTTTTACTAGCGGGAACTCCTACGAGCAGTACTTC	CASSFFTSGNSYEQYF
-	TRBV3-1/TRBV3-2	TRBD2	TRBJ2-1	TGTGCCAGCAGCCAACTATCTGGGCTAGCGGGAGGAGGGGAGCAGTTCTTC	CASSQLSGLAGGGEQFF
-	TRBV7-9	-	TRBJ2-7	TGTGCCAGCAGCCGCACACAGGGTCCCGAGCAGTACTTC	CASSRTQGPEQYF